This T cell receptor beta chain originates from a study of shared clonotypes between healthy human individuals. Study-level points and caveats: Shared across a handful of donors were around 4.7% of the naive CD4 clonotypes. Lower generation probabilities were found for non-shared clonotypes than for those shared by all four donors.

CDR1 is SEHNR, CDR2 FQNEAQ, per germline (reference sequence). With 3 bases removed from V and 2 bases from J, the gap between germline ends came to 6 bases. The CDR3 runs to 13 residues. The table lists this clone with a count of one. Its specificity is unknown. This CDR3 is also generated by other DNA sequences in the sample. The data were produced by immunoSEQ multiplex PCR, yet TCRdb's version contains in-frame clones alone and is incomplete. The profile covers some 660,000 clones, with about three quarters appearing a single time and around 2% taken by the ten largest. The study drew all its donors from Caucasian adults living in Nashville, Tennessee.

The rearrangement joins TRBV7-9 to TRBJ2-3, with D unresolved. This TCR was recovered from a woman younger than 45 in good health. The sequenced sample was memory CD4+ T cells sorted from blood. The subset was: CD45RA-negative fraction. The CDR3 DNA is TGTGCCAGCAGCTTGGGGTCCACAGATACGCAGTATTTT. Protein sequence: CASSLGSTDTQYF.